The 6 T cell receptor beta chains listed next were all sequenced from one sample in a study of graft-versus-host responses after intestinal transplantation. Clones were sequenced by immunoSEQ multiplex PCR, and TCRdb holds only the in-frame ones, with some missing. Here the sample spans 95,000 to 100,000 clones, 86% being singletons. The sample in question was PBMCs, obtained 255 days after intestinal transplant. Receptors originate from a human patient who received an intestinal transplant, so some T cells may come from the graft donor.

The CDR3 protein is CASSLGQRNTEAFF. CDR3 coding DNA: TGTGCCAGCAGTTTAGGACAGAGGAACACTGAAGCTTTCTTT. The chain employs TRBV28 and TRBJ1-1; TRBD1 is a possible D gene (6 bases). Germline V CDR1 and CDR2: MDHEN, SYDVKM. Trimming cost V 2 bases and J 1 base, with 8 bases left between them. This CDR3 has 14 amino acids. Full variable domain (missing parts from reference TRBV28 and TRBJ1-1): DVKVTQSSRYLVKRTGEKVFLECVQDMDHENMFWYRQDPGLGLRLIYFSYDVKMKEKGDIPEGYSVSREKKERFSLILESASTNQTSMYLCASSLGQRNTEAFFGQGTRLTVV.

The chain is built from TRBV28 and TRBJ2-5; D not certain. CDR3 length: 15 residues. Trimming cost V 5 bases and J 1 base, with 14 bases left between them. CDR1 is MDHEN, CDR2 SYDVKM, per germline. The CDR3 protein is CASSQDRVVQETQYF. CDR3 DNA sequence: TGTGCCAGCAGTCAGGATAGGGTGGTCCAAGAGACCCAGTACTTC.

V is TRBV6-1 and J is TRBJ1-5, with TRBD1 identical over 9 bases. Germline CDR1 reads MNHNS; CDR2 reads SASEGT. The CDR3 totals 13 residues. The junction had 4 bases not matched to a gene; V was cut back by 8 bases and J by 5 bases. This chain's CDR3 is CASGTGGDQPQHF. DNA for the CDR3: TGTGCCAGCGGTACAGGGGGCGATCAGCCCCAGCATTTT.

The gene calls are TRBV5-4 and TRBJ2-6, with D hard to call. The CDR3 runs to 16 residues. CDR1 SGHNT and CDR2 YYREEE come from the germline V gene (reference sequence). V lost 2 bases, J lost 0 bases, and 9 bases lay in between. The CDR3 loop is CASSFRRGSGANVLTF. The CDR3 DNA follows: TGTGCCAGCAGCTTCCGGAGAGGCTCTGGGGCCAACGTCCTGACTTTC.

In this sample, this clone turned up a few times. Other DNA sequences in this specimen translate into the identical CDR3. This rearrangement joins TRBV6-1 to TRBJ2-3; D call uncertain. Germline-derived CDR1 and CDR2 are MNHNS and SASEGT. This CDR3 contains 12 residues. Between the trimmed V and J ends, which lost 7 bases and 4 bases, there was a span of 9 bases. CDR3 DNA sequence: TGTGCCAGCAACCTACTGGCAGATACGCAGTATTTT. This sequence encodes CASNLLADTQYF.

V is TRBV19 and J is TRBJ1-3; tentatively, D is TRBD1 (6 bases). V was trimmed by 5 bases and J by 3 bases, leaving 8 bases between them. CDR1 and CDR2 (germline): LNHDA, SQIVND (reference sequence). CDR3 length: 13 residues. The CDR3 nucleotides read TGTGCCAGTAGTCTGACAGGTGGAAACACCATATATTTT. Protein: CASSLTGGNTIYF.